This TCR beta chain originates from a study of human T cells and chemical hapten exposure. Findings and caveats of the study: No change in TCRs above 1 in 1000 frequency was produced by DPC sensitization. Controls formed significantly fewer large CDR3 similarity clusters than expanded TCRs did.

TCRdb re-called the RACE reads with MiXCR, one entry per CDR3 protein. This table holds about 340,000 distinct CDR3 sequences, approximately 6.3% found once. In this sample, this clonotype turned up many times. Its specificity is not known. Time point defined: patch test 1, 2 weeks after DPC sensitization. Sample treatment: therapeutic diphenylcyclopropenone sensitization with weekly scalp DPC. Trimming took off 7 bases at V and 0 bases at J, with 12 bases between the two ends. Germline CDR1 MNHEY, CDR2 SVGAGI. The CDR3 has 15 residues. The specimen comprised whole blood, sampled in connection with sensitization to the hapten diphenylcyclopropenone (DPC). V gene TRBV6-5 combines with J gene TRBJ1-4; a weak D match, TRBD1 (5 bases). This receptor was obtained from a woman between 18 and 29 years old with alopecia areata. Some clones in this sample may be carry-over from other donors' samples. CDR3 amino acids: CASTRDPATNEKLFF. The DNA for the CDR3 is TGTGCCAGCACCAGGGACCCCGCAACTAATGAAAAACTGTTTTTT.